This is a list of T cell receptor beta chains from one sample in a study of OX40 agonist ivuxolimab in advanced cancers. Clones were read by immunoSEQ multiplex PCR, and TCRdb kept only the in-frame ones, dropping some. There are about 53,000 clones in the sample; approximately 90% occur only once, and approximately 1.5% lies in the top ten. The sequencing here drew on CD4+ or CD8+ T cells sorted from blood, taken in a trial of the OX40 agonist ivuxolimab. The receptors derive from an adult with an advanced solid tumor such as melanoma, head and neck, liver or kidney cancer. CDR3s include the opening cysteine and the closing phenylalanine or tryptophan. D genes are given only for firm matches.

D,V,CDR3
NA,TRBV21-1,CASSLLDLLINEQFF
NA,TRBV5-1,CASSLQGFQETQYF
NA,TRBV30,CAWSGRSTNEKLFF
NA,TRBV18,CASSPGRGYEQYF
NA,TRBV14,CASSKISGIGELFF
NA,TRBV5-1,CASSLAGREETQYF
NA,TRBV10-3,CASISQPNTGELFF
NA,TRBV7-9,CASSFSNSGANVLTF
NA,TRBV9,CASSVGPSGTDTQYF
TRBD1,TRBV30,CAGSTGSYYNEQFF
NA,TRBV5-1,CASSRDLEDTQYF
NA,TRBV5-1,CASSFRGATTNEKLFF
TRBD1,TRBV7-6,CASSPRPGTGGSEQFF
TRBD2,TRBV11-1,CASSLAGTTRTDTQYF
NA,TRBV29-1,CSVDSGTSSYNEQFF
NA,TRBV18,CASTVSGNTIYF
NA,TRBV5-1,CASNWNTGELFF
TRBD1,TRBV5-6,CASSFAPGQGLHEQYF
TRBD1,TRBV19,CASSMRTGSQPTEQYF
TRBD1,TRBV30,CAWSEPGQGYGYTF
NA,TRBV28,CASSFQVTSEKLFF
TRBD1,TRBV18,CASSPGTGRGEQYF
NA,TRBV30,CAWRALLGQGRSDTQYF
NA,TRBV2,CASSDSYNQPQHF
NA,TRBV6-5,CASSARSGGQQFF
TRBD1,TRBV5-1,CASSLAGTGEIGELFF
NA,TRBV6-1,CASIPMAGRNTEAFF
NA,TRBV15,CATSRGPGEGYTF
TRBD2,TRBV2,CASSRTSGTMNEQFF
TRBD1,TRBV4-2,CASSQPGQGFNYGYTF
NA,TRBV9,CASSVAAGSYEQYF
NA,TRBV28,CASGGGANQPQHF
TRBD2,TRBV7-3,CASSPAGSSYNEQFF
NA,TRBV28,CASSSGQTYEQYF
NA,TRBV5-1,CASSGGRVNTEAFF
NA,TRBV4-2,CASSQESRARGGYTF
NA,TRBV6-1,CASTPGKGHLYEQFF
NA,TRBV28,CASSHQTGNYGYTF
NA,TRBV28,CASSRDGQYEQYF
TRBD1,TRBV28,CASSLTGAYSNQPQHF
TRBD1,TRBV6-6,CASSYSRTGSGEQYF
NA,TRBV4-2,CASSYHGAAGELFF
TRBD1,TRBV6-5,CASSWTGINQPQHF
NA,TRBV7-9,CASSLDGNQPQHF
NA,TRBV7-9,CASSSQADTQYF
NA,TRBV30,CACPVGYEAFF
NA,TRBV5-1,CASSLRSNEKLFF
TRBD2,TRBV6-1,CASPPSGDGTDTQYF